This T cell receptor (beta chain) was observed in a study of blood T cell repertoires in COVID-19. Whole-study context: The United States, Italy and Spain were the sources of the acute and convalescent COVID-19 samples. T cells, B-cell-depleted T cells, or PBMCs supplied cDNA or gDNA.

Under the authors' procedure: Amplification with reference gene primers provided the estimates of nucleated cell counts. TCRdb's copy holds only in-frame clones and misses some; the assay was immunoSEQ multiplex PCR. For V, J and clone size, that table is used; D and trimming come from the DNA. The data hold hundreds of thousands of clones, with approximately 81% observed a single time. Specimen: peripheral blood. The source of this sequence is a man in his forties with acute or convalescent COVID-19.

DNA for the CDR3: TGTGCCAGTAGTATGTCCAGTTCTAGCACAGATACGCAGTATTTT. As protein: CASSMSSSSTDTQYF. The chain combines TRBV19 with TRBJ2-3; D not certain. Trimming took off 3 bases at V and 0 bases at J, with 10 bases between the two ends. Germline CDR1 and CDR2: LNHDA and SQIVND (reference sequence). CDR3 length equals 15 residues.